The text below deals with one T cell receptor (beta chain). With 4 bases removed from V and 3 bases from J, the gap between germline ends came to 13 bases. Germline V gene data show CDR1 as SGHKS and CDR2 as YYEKEE (reference sequence). This CDR3 region has 14 residues. TCRdb reprocessed the RT-PCR reads via MiXCR and lists one record per CDR3 protein. The sample lists about 200,000 distinct CDR3 sequences, 35% to 50% seen once, with about 30% in the top ten. The data were obtained in a study of patients and donors after allogeneic stem cell transplantation. The material sequenced was blood, either unsorted or a sorted T cell fraction (not recorded which). V usage is TRBV5-5 and J usage is TRBJ1-2; perhaps TRBD1 as D (5 bases). This receptor was obtained from a human donor who was either an allogeneic HSCT recipient or a stem cell or donor lymphocyte infusion donor (not recorded which). It is not recorded whose cells these are; they may come from a transplant donor. CDR3 bases: TGTGCCAGCAGCCCTTTTCGGACACACTATGGCTACACCTTC. Translation gives CASSPFRTHYGYTF.